One T cell receptor (beta chain) is described in this entry. Its antigen is unknown. Other DNA sequences in this specimen translate into the identical CDR3. Measured with immunoSEQ multiplex PCR; TCRdb has only the in-frame clones, and not every one. The sample includes about 70,000 clones, nearly 95% of them seen just once. This specimen belongs to a study of cytomegalovirus exposure and HLA in healthy donors. Turning to the study itself: The roughly 120 validation repertoires and the approximately 690 first-cohort repertoires shared a platform, a later analysis reported. Study conclusions and caveats: Rarity held for most TCR sequences, but there were some public TCRs that occurred in many donors. Using the classifier, cytomegalovirus status was reportedly diagnosed with high specificity and sensitivity.

There are 13 residues in the CDR3. Germline lookup yields CDR1 SGHTA and CDR2 FQGNSA. Trimming removed 1 base from V and 5 bases from J, with 9 bases in between. J is TRBJ2-7 and V is TRBV7-2; no clear D gene. What was sequenced was PBMCs. This sequence was found in a man aged 18 to 29 in good health and CMV-seropositive. The CDR3 is CASSLGPRDEQYF. DNA for the CDR3: TGTGCCAGCAGCTTAGGGCCTCGGGACGAGCAGTACTTC.